The entry that follows covers one T cell receptor beta chain sequence. Its cognate antigen is unknown. This table comes from immunoSEQ multiplex PCR, and its TCRdb copy is limited to in-frame clones, with some not included. Among 130,000 to 150,000 clones, 80% to 90% were seen once, and the ten largest hold about 4.7%. V gave up 2 bases and J gave up 4 bases, with 7 bases separating them. The CDR3 length is 13 residues. Germline CDR1 SGHDT, CDR2 YYEEEE. This sample was included in a study of T cell responses to AZD1222 COVID-19 vaccine. Overall study context: Analysis merged second doses at about 4 or about 12 weeks. Study results and caveats: Only 5 or 6 individuals given AZD1222 were seropositive at baseline. Variant regions that are unmutated are reportedly the target of nearly half of spike-specific TCRs.

The sample here was peripheral blood, taken on day 0 of AZD1222 vaccination. This receptor was identified in an adult in good health. The chain is built from TRBV5-6 and TRBJ1-5; D is ambiguous. CDR3 sequence reads: CASSFGPNQPQHF. DNA for the CDR3: TGTGCCAGCAGCTTCGGTCCTAATCAGCCCCAGCATTTT.